A single sample is the source of the 30 T cell receptor beta chains below, sequenced in a study of Tregs in tolerant kidney transplant recipients (dated by TCRdb to between 2017 and 2020). The library came from the immunoSEQ multiplex PCR assay. Drawn from immuneACCESS, this table holds only the in-frame rearrangements with V and J called that TCRdb kept. Clones are partly lost; checked studies trace under half to an unresolved V gene and leave the rest unexplained. The sample includes 50,000 or so clones, with about 89% observed a single time. About 0.7% of the sample lies in the top ten. The sequencing sample was made of Tregs from blood. These TCRs come from a human donor in good health.

The chain recombines TRBV6-5 with TRBJ2-5; 8 positions agree with TRBD1. The tail of the sequence fits TRBJ2-7 better, so the J call may be wrong. This CDR3 has 15 residues. Per the germline V gene, CDR1 is MNHEY and CDR2 is SVGAGI. The CDR3 spells CASSRGQVMTYEQYF. The CDR3 DNA reads TGTGCCAGCAGTCGGGGACAGGTCATGACCTACGAGCAGTACTTC.

The chain is built from TRBV7-5 and TRBJ2-7; TRBD2 was called by the table and not checked on the DNA. TRBV7-5 is designated a pseudogene. The CDR3 loop spans 11 amino acids. CDR3 sequence: CASSLAREQYF. In DNA form, the CDR3 reads TGTGCCAGCAGCTTAGCGCGTGAGCAGTACTTC.

This rearrangement joins TRBV7-2 to TRBJ2-7; 10 bases match TRBD2. After removal of 4 bases from V and 2 bases from J, the junction contained 5 bases not matched to a gene. The CDR3 sequence is 15 residues long. Germline CDR1 SGHTA, CDR2 FQGNSA. The CDR3 loop reads CASSSVAGGPYEQYF. CDR3 coding DNA: TGTGCCAGCAGCTCAGTAGCGGGGGGCCCCTACGAGCAGTACTTC. Full variable domain (outside the CDR3, taken from reference TRBV7-2 and TRBJ2-7): GAGVSQSPSNKVTEKGKDVELRCDPISGHTALYWYRQSLGQGLEFLIYFQGNSAPDKSGLPSDRFSAERTGGSVSTLTIQRTQQEDSAVYLCASSSVAGGPYEQYFGPGTRLTVT.

The gene calls are TRBV4-1 and TRBJ2-1; 14 positions match TRBD2. The germline V gene encodes CDR1 MGHRA and CDR2 YSYEKL. This CDR3 comprises 15 residues. Trimming removed 5 bases from V and 7 bases from J; junction bases left unmatched: 4. CDR3 region: CASSKGLAGVNEQFF. CDR3 coding DNA: TGCGCCAGCAGCAAGGGACTAGCGGGAGTTAATGAGCAGTTCTTC.

This clone was seen a single time. This chain uses TRBV6-6 with TRBJ1-2; possibly TRBD1 for D (5 bases). The germline V gene encodes CDR1 MNHNY and CDR2 SVGAGI (reference sequence). Trimming left V 3 bases short and J 4 bases short, with 12 bases between. The CDR3 is 14 residues long. For the CDR3, the DNA is TGTGCCAGCAGTTATGAGGGGATCGTCTATGGCTACACCTTC. It codes for CASSYEGIVYGYTF.

The chain recombines TRBV27 with TRBJ2-7; 9 nucleotides align to TRBD1. In germline, CDR1 is MNHEY, CDR2 SMNVEV (reference sequence). CDR3 length: 16 residues. The V segment lost 3 bases and the J segment 2 bases; nucleotides outside the gene matches: 8. In nucleotides, the CDR3 is TGTGCCAGCAGTTTGAGAGGACAGGGGCTTCCCTACGAGCAGTACTTC. It translates to CASSLRGQGLPYEQYF.

The chain couples TRBV5-6 to TRBJ1-1, with D possibly being TRBD1 (5 bases). CDR1 is SGHDT, CDR2 YYEEEE, per germline. Deletions cut 4 bases from V and 7 bases from J, with 14 bases between. The length of the CDR3 is 13 residues. CDR3 nucleotides: TGTGCCAGCAGCCTTCCCTGGGGGGGTGAAGCTTTCTTT. It yields the protein CASSLPWGGEAFF.

V and J are TRBV5-1 and TRBJ2-6; TRBD1 aligns across 8 bases. The CDR3 length is 17 residues. Trimming at V came to 2 bases and at J to 1 base, leaving 5 bases not matched to a gene. CDR1 is SGHRS and CDR2 is YFSETQ in the germline V gene. CDR3 nucleotides: TGCGCCAGCAGCTTCCCAGGGGGCTCGTCTGGGGCCAACGTCCTGACTTTC. It encodes CASSFPGGSSGANVLTF.

V usage is TRBV4-1 and J usage is TRBJ1-2; D is unclear. The V gene lost 10 bases and the J gene lost 8 bases, with 23 bases spanning the gap. CDR1 MGHRA and CDR2 YSYEKL come from the germline V gene. The CDR3 is 14 residues long. This CDR3 is CATDELRGVWGYTF. The DNA of the CDR3 is TGCGCCACTGACGAGCTCCGGGGAGTTTGGGGCTACACCTTC.

The J gene is TRBJ2-7, the V gene TRBV6-6; tentatively, D is TRBD2 (6 bases). The CDR3 spans 11 residues. Germline values: CDR1 MNHNY, CDR2 SVGAGI (reference sequence). Trimming took off 4 bases at V and 9 bases at J, with 10 bases between the two ends. The CDR3 region is CASSSRRGQYF. CDR3 DNA sequence: TGTGCCAGCAGTTCAAGGAGGGGGCAGTACTTC.

The rearrangement uses TRBV5-1 and TRBJ2-1; weak D call: TRBD2 (6 bases). From germline, CDR1 is SGHRS and CDR2 YFSETQ. The CDR3 sequence is 15 residues long. Between the trimmed V and J ends, which lost 2 bases and 7 bases, there was a span of 16 bases. CDR3 DNA sequence: TGCGCCAGCAGCTTAAGGTGGAGGGCGGGGAATGAGCAGTTCTTC. Encoded protein: CASSLRWRAGNEQFF.

The chain links TRBV5-1 to TRBJ1-4; 9 bases are a match to TRBD1. Germline trimming cut 2 bases from V and 9 bases from J; bases unmatched to any gene: 8. CDR3 length: 15 amino acids. From germline, CDR1 is SGHRS and CDR2 YFSETQ. This CDR3 is CASSFDPGQGQKLFF. The CDR3 DNA reads as TGCGCCAGCAGCTTCGACCCGGGACAGGGCCAAAAACTGTTTTTT.

The rearrangement uses TRBV27 and TRBJ1-6; a possible D gene is TRBD1 (5 bases). CDR3 length: 15 residues. V was clipped by 0 bases and J by 10 bases, with 13 bases between them. Germline-derived CDR1 and CDR2 are MNHEY and SMNVEV (reference sequence). The DNA of the CDR3 is TGTGCCAGCAGTTTATCGGTCCAGGGTGGATCACCCCTCCACTTT. Translation: CASSLSVQGGSPLHF.

V usage is TRBV18 and J usage is TRBJ1-4; possible D gene TRBD1, 5 bases. Germline loops: CDR1 KGHSH, CDR2 LQKENI. The V gene lost 2 bases and the J gene lost 6 bases, with 16 bases spanning the gap. CDR3 size: 16 residues. CDR3 in amino acids: CASSPTNAGRHEKLFF. In DNA form, the CDR3 reads TGTGCCAGCTCACCAACCAACGCAGGGAGACATGAAAAACTGTTTTTT.

J is TRBJ1-4 and V is TRBV9; no firm D call. The germline gives CDR1 SGDLS, CDR2 YYNGEE. The CDR3 loop spans 15 amino acids. With 0 bases removed from V and 3 bases from J, the gap between germline ends came to 9 bases. The CDR3 spells CASSVGAASNEKLFF. Written as DNA, the CDR3 is TGTGCCAGCAGCGTAGGGGCCGCGTCTAATGAAAAACTGTTTTTT.

There are a few counts of this clone. This chain's CDR3 is CASSQARGFTGELFF. CDR3 nucleotides: TGTGCCAGCAGCCAAGCCCGGGGTTTCACCGGGGAGCTGTTTTTT. The rearrangement uses TRBV4-2 and TRBJ2-2; maybe TRBD2 (5 bases). Germline CDR1 reads LGHNA; CDR2 reads YNFKEQ. This CDR3 spans 15 amino acids. Trimming shortened V by 1 base and J by 4 bases, and 10 bases separated the two germline ends.

The chain combines TRBV7-8 with TRBJ2-1; D unclear. Germline-derived CDR1 and CDR2 are SGHVS and FQNEAQ. The CDR3 has 14 residues. Trimming pared 5 bases from V and 6 bases from J, leaving 14 bases between. As DNA, the CDR3 is TGTGCCAGCAGCCCACTCGCGGCAGGCAATGAGCAGTTCTTC. Protein: CASSPLAAGNEQFF.

V and J are TRBV2 and TRBJ1-3; D is perhaps TRBD1 (5 bases). Trimming removed 5 bases at V and 3 bases at J, with 8 bases between. The V gene's germline CDR1 is SNHLY and CDR2 FYNNEI. This CDR3 has 13 residues. DNA of the CDR3: TGTGCCAGCAGTCGGGGGGGTGGAAACACCATATATTTT. Its protein is CASSRGGGNTIYF. The full variable domain, rest sourced from reference TRBV2 and TRBJ1-3, is EPEVTQTPSHQVTQMGQEVILRCVPISNHLYFYWYRQILGQKVEFLVSFYNNEISEKSEIFDDQFSVERPDGSNFTLKIRSTKLEDSAMYFCASSRGGGNTIYFGEGSWLTVV.

This rearrangement joins TRBV10-2 to TRBJ2-5, with D possibly being TRBD2 (7 bases). V dropped 3 bases and J dropped 5 bases, with 19 bases sitting between them. Germline CDR1 WSHSY, CDR2 SAAADI. CDR3 length: 16 residues. The CDR3 sequence is CASSDIRGGVGETQYF. The CDR3 DNA reads as TGCGCCAGCAGTGATATAAGAGGGGGGGTAGGGGAGACCCAGTACTTC.

The chain couples TRBV29-1 to TRBJ2-7; D perhaps matches TRBD1 (5 bases). Between the trimmed V and J ends, which lost 6 bases and 0 bases, there was a span of 18 bases. CDR1 is SQVTM and CDR2 is ANQGSEA in the germline V gene. The CDR3 extends over 15 amino acids. The CDR3 DNA is TGCAGCGTCGCCGGACACGGGTTGGGCTCCTACGAGCAGTACTTC. Protein: CSVAGHGLGSYEQYF.

CDR3 DNA sequence: TGTGCCAGCTCCCGCGGGCGCGGGCCTGCGGCCGAGCAGTACTTC. Translating gives CASSRGRGPAAEQYF. This rearrangement joins TRBV18 to TRBJ2-7; perhaps TRBD2 as D (5 bases). The germline V and J ends were trimmed by 6 bases and 6 bases, with 21 bases remaining between them. The CDR3 contains 15 residues. Germline V CDR1 and CDR2: KGHSH, LQKENI.

This chain uses TRBV30 with TRBJ2-2; no clear D gene. Trimming removed 3 bases at V and 2 bases at J, with 13 bases between. The CDR3 length is 15 residues. CDR1 is GTSNPN and CDR2 is SVGIG in the germline V gene (reference sequence). CDR3 nucleotide sequence: TGTGCCTGGAGGTCCAGGTATATTAACACCGGGGAGCTGTTTTTT. Translation: CAWRSRYINTGELFF.

The V call is TRBV5-1, the J call TRBJ2-7, with D possibly TRBD2 on 6 matching bases. The length of the CDR3 is 14 residues. Germline V CDR1 and CDR2: SGHRS, YFSETQ. V was clipped by 2 bases and J by 6 bases, with 15 bases between them. This chain's CDR3 is CASSLRGILVEQYF. DNA of the CDR3: TGCGCCAGCAGCTTACGGGGGATTCTTGTCGAGCAGTACTTC.

The CDR3 loop reads CASSGTSDSYEQYF. CDR3 DNA: TGTGCCAGCTCAGGGACTAGCGACTCCTACGAGCAGTACTTC. V gene TRBV18 combines with J gene TRBJ2-5; 10 bases are a match to TRBD2. The J call is uncertain, as TRBJ2-7 better fits the DNA end. This CDR3 comprises 14 residues. Germline V CDR1 and CDR2: KGHSH, LQKENI.

V gene TRBV5-1 combines with J gene TRBJ1-3; D is undetermined. Germline loops: CDR1 SGHRS, CDR2 YFSETQ. Between the trimmed V and J ends, which lost 2 bases and 3 bases, there was a span of 3 bases. This CDR3 is 12 amino acids long. This chain's CDR3 is CASSFDGNTIYF. The CDR3 bases are TGCGCCAGCAGCTTTGATGGAAACACCATATATTTT.

The chain has TRBV18 and TRBJ1-1, with 10 positions matching TRBD1. CDR3 length: 15 amino acids. The V and J ends lost 1 base and 3 bases, in that order; junction bases with no gene match: 2. CDR1 and CDR2 from the germline V gene are KGHSH and LQKENI. CDR3 residues: CASSPRTGGHTEAFF. The CDR3 coding sequence is TGTGCCAGCTCACCACGGACAGGGGGGCACACTGAAGCTTTCTTT.

In this sample, this clone turned up a few times. This chain uses TRBV10-1 with TRBJ2-7, with TRBD1 matching 9 bases. The germline CDR1 and CDR2 sequences are WNHNN and SYGVQD (reference sequence). Trimming took 6 bases from V and 3 from J; bases not matched to a gene: 9. The CDR3 covers 15 residues. For the CDR3, the DNA is TGCGCCAGCAGCGGACCGGGACAGGGTGACTACGAGCAGTACTTC. Amino acid sequence: CASSGPGQGDYEQYF.

The chain joins TRBV5-1 to TRBJ2-1, with D hard to call. The CDR3 is 13 amino acids. In germline, CDR1 is SGHRS, CDR2 YFSETQ. V was clipped by 2 bases and J by 7 bases, with 10 bases between them. CDR3 amino acids: CASSFLGPNEQFF. The CDR3 DNA follows: TGCGCCAGCAGCTTTCTAGGCCCAAATGAGCAGTTCTTC. The whole variable domain, remainder taken from reference TRBV5-1 and TRBJ2-1, is KAGVTQTPRYLIKTRGQQVTLSCSPISGHRSVSWYQQTPGQGLQFLFEYFSETQRNKGNFPGRFSGRQFSNSRSEMNVSTLELGDSALYLCASSFLGPNEQFFGPGTRLTVL.

J is TRBJ1-2 and V is TRBV7-2; no clear D. Per the germline V gene, CDR1 is SGHTA and CDR2 is FQGNSA. V was cut by 6 bases and J by 4 bases, with 9 bases left in between. CDR3 length: 12 residues. This CDR3 reads CASRSHGYGYTF. CDR3 in DNA: TGTGCCAGCAGGTCCCACGGCTATGGCTACACCTTC.

This clone was seen a single time. The gene calls are TRBV10-3 and TRBJ1-2; a possible D gene is TRBD1 (5 bases). Trimming left V 4 bases short and J 3 bases short, with 12 bases between. Per the germline V gene, CDR1 is ENHRY and CDR2 is SYGVKD. The CDR3 is 14 amino acids. The CDR3 loop is CAISVQGFDYGYTF. CDR3 nucleotides: TGTGCCATCAGTGTGCAGGGATTCGACTATGGCTACACCTTC.